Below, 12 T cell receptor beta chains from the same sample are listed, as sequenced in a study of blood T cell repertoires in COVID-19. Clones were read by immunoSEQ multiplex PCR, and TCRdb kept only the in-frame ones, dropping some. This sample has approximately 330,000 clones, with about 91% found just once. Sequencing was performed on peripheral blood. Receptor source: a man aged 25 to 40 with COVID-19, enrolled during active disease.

The CDR3 nucleotides are TGTGCCAGCAGTGAGCCCACAGGGTCTAAGACAGATACGCAGTATTTT. Translating gives CASSEPTGSKTDTQYF. The rearrangement joins TRBV6-1 to TRBJ2-3; tentatively, D is TRBD1 (6 bases). Germline V gene sequence: CDR1 MNHNS, CDR2 SASEGT. The length of the CDR3 is 16 residues. V was pared by 3 bases and J by 3 bases, with 16 bases between.

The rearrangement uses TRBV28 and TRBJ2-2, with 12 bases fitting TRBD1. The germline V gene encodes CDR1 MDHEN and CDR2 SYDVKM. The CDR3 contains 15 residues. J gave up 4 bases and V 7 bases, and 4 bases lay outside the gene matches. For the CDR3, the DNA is TGTGCCAGCAATTGGGGACAGGGGGCCACCGGGGAGCTGTTTTTT. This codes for CASNWGQGATGELFF.

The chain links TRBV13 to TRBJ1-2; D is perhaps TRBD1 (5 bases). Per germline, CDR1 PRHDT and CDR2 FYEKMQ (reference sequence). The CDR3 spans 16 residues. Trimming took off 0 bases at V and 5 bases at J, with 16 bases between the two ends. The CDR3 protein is CASSLGRTLPGYGYTF. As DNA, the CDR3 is TGTGCCAGCAGCTTAGGACGGACACTACCAGGGTATGGCTACACCTTC. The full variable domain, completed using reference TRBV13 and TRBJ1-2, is AAGVIQSPRHLIKEKRETATLKCYPIPRHDTVYWYQQGPGQDPQFLISFYEKMQSDKGSIPDRFSAQQFSDYHSELNMSSLELGDSALYFCASSLGRTLPGYGYTFGSGTRLTVV.

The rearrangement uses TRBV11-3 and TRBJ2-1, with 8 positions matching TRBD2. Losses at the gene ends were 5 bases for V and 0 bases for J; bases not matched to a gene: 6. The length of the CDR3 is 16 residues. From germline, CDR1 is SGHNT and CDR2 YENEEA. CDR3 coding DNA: TGTGCCAGCAGCCCCGAACTAGCGGACTCCTACAATGAGCAGTTCTTC. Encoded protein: CASSPELADSYNEQFF.

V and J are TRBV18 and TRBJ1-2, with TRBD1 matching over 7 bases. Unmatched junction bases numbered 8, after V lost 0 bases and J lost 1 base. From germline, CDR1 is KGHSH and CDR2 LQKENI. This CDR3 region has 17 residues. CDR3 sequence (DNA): TGTGCCAGCTCACCACCCAACCAGGGACAGAATAACTATGGCTACACCTTC. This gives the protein CASSPPNQGQNNYGYTF.

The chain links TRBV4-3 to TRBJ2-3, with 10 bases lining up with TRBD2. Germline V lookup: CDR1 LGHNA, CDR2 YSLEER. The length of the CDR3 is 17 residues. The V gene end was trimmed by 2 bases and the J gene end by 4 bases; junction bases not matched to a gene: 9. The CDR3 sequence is CASSQNTPSGGSDTQYF. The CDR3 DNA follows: TGCGCCAGCAGCCAAAATACCCCTAGCGGGGGATCAGATACGCAGTATTTT.

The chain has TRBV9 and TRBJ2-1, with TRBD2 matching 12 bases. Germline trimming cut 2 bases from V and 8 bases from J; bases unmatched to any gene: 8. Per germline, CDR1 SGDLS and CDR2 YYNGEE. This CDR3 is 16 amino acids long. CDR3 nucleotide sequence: TGTGCCAGCAGCGTGAGTCTAGCGGGGGGGTGGTATGAGCAGTTCTTC. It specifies CASSVSLAGGWYEQFF. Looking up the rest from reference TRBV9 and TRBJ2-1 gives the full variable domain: DSGVTQTPKHLITATGQRVTLRCSPRSGDLSVYWYQQSLDQGLQFLIQYYNGEERAKGNILERFSAQQFPDLHSELNLSSLELGDSALYFCASSVSLAGGWYEQFFGPGTRLTVL.

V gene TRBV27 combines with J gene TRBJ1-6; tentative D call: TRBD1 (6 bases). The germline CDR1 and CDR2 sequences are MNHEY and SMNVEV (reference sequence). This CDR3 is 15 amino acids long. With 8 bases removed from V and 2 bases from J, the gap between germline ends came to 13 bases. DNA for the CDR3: TGTGCCAGCTCGGGACACGTAACCTATAATTCACCCCTCCACTTT. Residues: CASSGHVTYNSPLHF.

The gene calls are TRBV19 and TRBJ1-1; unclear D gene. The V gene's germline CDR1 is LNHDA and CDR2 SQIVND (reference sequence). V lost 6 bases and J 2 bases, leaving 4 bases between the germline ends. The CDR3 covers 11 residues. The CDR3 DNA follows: TGTGCCAGTAGGAGAAACACTGAAGCTTTCTTT. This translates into CASRRNTEAFF.

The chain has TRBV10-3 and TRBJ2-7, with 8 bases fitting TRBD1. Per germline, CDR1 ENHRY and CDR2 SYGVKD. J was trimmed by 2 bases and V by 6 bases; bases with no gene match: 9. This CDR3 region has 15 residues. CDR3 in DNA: TGTGCCATCAGCGGGGTGGACAGGGTCACCTACGAGCAGTACTTC. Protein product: CAISGVDRVTYEQYF.

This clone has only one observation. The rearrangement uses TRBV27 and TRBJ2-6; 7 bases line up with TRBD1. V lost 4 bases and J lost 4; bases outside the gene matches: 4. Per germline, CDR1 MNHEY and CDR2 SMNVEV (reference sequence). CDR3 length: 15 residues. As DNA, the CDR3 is TGTGCCAGCAGTTCCAGGGGGTCCGGGGCCAACGTCCTGACTTTC. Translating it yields CASSSRGSGANVLTF.

DNA for the CDR3: TGTGCCAGCAGTTTCCGGTTCTATGGGGCCAACGTCCTGACTTTC. This gives the protein CASSFRFYGANVLTF. V gene TRBV27 combines with J gene TRBJ2-6; D remains unclear. Trimming took off 3 bases at V and 3 bases at J, with 9 bases between the two ends. This CDR3 has 15 amino acids. Germline V gene data show CDR1 as MNHEY and CDR2 as SMNVEV (reference sequence).